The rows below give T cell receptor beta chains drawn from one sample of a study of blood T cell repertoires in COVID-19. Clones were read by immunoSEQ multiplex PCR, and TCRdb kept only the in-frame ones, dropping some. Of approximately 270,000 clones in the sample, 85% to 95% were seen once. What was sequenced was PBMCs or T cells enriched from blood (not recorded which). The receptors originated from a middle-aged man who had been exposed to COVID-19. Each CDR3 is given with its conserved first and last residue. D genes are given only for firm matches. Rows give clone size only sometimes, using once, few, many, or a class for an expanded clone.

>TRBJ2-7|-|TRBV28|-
TGTGCCAGCAGTAAATCCGGACTACCTGCCTACGAGCAGTACTTC
CASSKSGLPAYEQYF
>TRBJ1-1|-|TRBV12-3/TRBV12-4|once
TGTGCCAGCTTCAGGGTTGGCACTGAAGCTTTCTTT
CASFRVGTEAFF
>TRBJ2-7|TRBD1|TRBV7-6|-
TGTGCCAGCAGCCCCCAGACTATGACCGGGACAGGAGCTTACGAGCAGTACTTC
CASSPQTMTGTGAYEQYF
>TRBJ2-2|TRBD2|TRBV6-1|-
TGTGCCAGCAGTGAAAAATCAAGCGGGAGGGCCGGTACCGGGGAGCTGTTTTTT
CASSEKSSGRAGTGELFF
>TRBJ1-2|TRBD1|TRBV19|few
TGTGCCAGTAGGGAAGCGGGACAGGGAGTCTATGGCTACACCTTC
CASREAGQGVYGYTF
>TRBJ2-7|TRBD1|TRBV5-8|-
TGTGCCAGCAGCTGGGACAGGGGGTACGAGCAGTACTTC
CASSWDRGYEQYF
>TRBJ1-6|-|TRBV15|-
TGTGCCACCAGCAGAGATCGGGGAGTAGGGTCACCCCTCCACTTT
CATSRDRGVGSPLHF
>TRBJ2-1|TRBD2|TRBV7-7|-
TGTGCCAGCAGCTTAGGTGGGACTAGCGGTTACAATGAGCAGTTCTTC
CASSLGGTSGYNEQFF
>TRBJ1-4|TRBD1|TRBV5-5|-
TGTGCCAGCAGCTTGAACCGGGACAGACTTGAAAAACTGTTTTTT
CASSLNRDRLEKLFF
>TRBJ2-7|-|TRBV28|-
TGTGCCAGCAGTCCCGAAAGCGGTGGATTCTACGAGCAGTACTTC
CASSPESGGFYEQYF
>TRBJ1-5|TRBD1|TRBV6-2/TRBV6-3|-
TGTGCCAGCAGTTACTCGAAGGAGGGGGCGACCAATCAGCCCCAGCATTTT
CASSYSKEGATNQPQHF